This is a list of T cell receptor beta chains from one sample in a study of shared clonotypes between healthy human individuals. The table came from immunoSEQ multiplex PCR; TCRdb's copy has only in-frame clones and leaves some out. The sample holds just under 350,000 clones, about 73% seen once. Sequences were obtained from memory CD4+ T cells sorted from blood. These receptors originate from a man aged 25 to 45 in good health. The conserved cysteine and the conserved F or W are not part of the CDR3 here.

V gene,CDR3 length,CDR3 protein
TRBV10-1,11,ASSEDRSYGYT
TRBV4-3,10,ASSLRNNEQF
TRBV7-9,13,ASSPTGSGGETQY
TRBV5-5,13,ASSLDPTSNQPQH
TRBV6-1,11,ASYIGANTEAF
TRBV30,11,AWGPPGGQPQH
TRBV19,13,ASSFGLAGGPEQF
TRBV6-1,13,ASPSRDWDQETQY
TRBV18,10,ASSPPGETQY
TRBV28,14,ASSFAPGGRVVPQH
TRBV4-2,16,ASSQVDRIENSNQPQH
TRBV28,14,ASRDAGTGRVTEAF
TRBV5-5,14,ASSLLAGDRDNEQF
TRBV6-6,11,ASSYLGGSEAF
TRBV5-4,14,ASSLLGTGVIYEQY
TRBV20-1,8,SVSDYGYT
TRBV7-8,11,ASSPLAKNEQF
TRBV4-1,14,ASSQDFGQEYNEQF
TRBV9,14,ASSVGVGQISYEQY
TRBV11-2,13,ASSLYPETGNEQF
TRBV5-1,11,ASSLQLDNEQY
TRBV2,14,ASTVGQGLSTGELF
TRBV30,12,AWSVLLVRSPLH
TRBV19,15,ASSIGFFKGGTDTQY
TRBV28,10,ASTTSTDTQY
TRBV6-5,13,ASSYSMGGSEKLF
TRBV2,14,ASRDRAGPFKDTQY
TRBV28,10,ASSSVRGGYT
TRBV18,10,ASSQNRAEQF
TRBV7-2,12,ASSSTTLQGELF
TRBV2,12,ASAESSYNSPLH
TRBV28,13,ASSQDNRVYNEQF
TRBV10-1,12,ASSERTSGTPHF
TRBV4-3,13,ASSQEPQETDTQY
TRBV6-1,12,ASSQRSGANVLT
TRBV5-1,11,ASSLGGSEKLF
TRBV4-3,15,ASSVASGRDSSYEQY
TRBV6-5,13,ASSLGPHTGSPLH
TRBV13,10,ASSNLRGEAF
TRBV5-4,12,ASSPGTGHEKLF